Below, one T cell receptor (beta chain) is given with its context. The antigen is unknown. Trimming at V came to 7 bases and at J to 3 bases, leaving 5 bases not matched to a gene. Germline CDR1 ENHRY, CDR2 SYGVKD. This CDR3 is 16 amino acids long. The sample belongs to a study of OX40 agonist ivuxolimab in advanced cancers. Study-level findings and limits: Expanded clones were, on average, more numerous among CD8+ T cells than CD4+. Among the nonresponders, some also had low normalized T-cell clonal expansion. Not determined was the antigen specificity of the expanded peripheral T cells.

Anyone with autoimmune disease history or systemic immunosuppression was excluded. Assay: immunoSEQ multiplex PCR; the TCRdb copy retains only in-frame clones and omits some. The sample consists of about 69,000 clones, roughly 90% of them appearing once. The rearrangement uses TRBV10-3 and TRBJ2-1; 14 bases are a match to TRBD2. The sequence was obtained from an adult with an advanced solid tumor such as melanoma, head and neck, liver or kidney cancer. The material sequenced was CD4+ or CD8+ T cells sorted from blood, taken in a trial of the OX40 agonist ivuxolimab. Here the CDR3 reads CAIMGTSGGLYNEQFF. CDR3 nucleotide sequence: TGTGCCATCATGGGGACTAGCGGGGGCCTCTACAATGAGCAGTTCTTC.